Here is one T cell receptor (beta chain) with its context. Its antigen is undetermined. The CDR3 regions of TCR beta were amplified from RNA transcripts. The study used the HTBI primer set for a first-round RT-PCR of the TCR CDR3. TCRdb recomputed calls from the multiplex PCR reads with MiXCR, one row per CDR3 protein. This sample has roughly 380,000 distinct CDR3 sequences, with 15% to 20% found just once. These data come from a study of T cells in Graves' hyperthyroidism and ophthalmopathy. Study-level findings and limits: In simple terms, a model built on 13 V-J features told ophthalmopathy apart from stable hyperthyroidism. Also found in blood were most expanded thyroid clonotypes above 0.001.

V was shortened by 7 bases and J by 2 bases, with 11 bases between the two germline ends. In germline, CDR1 is DFQATT, CDR2 SNEGSKA (reference sequence). The CDR3 spans 12 residues. The receptor was isolated from a woman between 35 and 50 years old with Graves' ophthalmopathy. The genes are TRBV20-1 and TRBJ2-5; no firm D call. Sequenced material: blood. Written as DNA, the CDR3 is TGCAGTGGGCAAGTCCAACAAGAGACCCAGTACTTC. It translates to CSGQVQQETQYF.